A selection of T cell receptor beta chains follows, all from one sample in a study of T cells in Graves' hyperthyroidism and ophthalmopathy. One entry per CDR3 protein, called by TCRdb with MiXCR from the multiplex PCR reads. The profile shows 550,000 to 800,000 distinct CDR3 sequences, 16% of them singletons. What was sequenced was blood. All receptors derive from a man between 18 and 29 years old with Graves' hyperthyroidism. Each CDR3 is given with its conserved first and last residue. Fields, in order: V gene, J gene, clone size, CDR3 protein. The size of a clone is reported for some rows only, either as once, few or many, or as a class for expanded clones.

TRBV27	TRBJ2-2	NA	CASSLWTSGTNTGELFF
TRBV27	TRBJ2-7	many	CASSFLPGTARSYEQYF
TRBV7-9	TRBJ2-7	few	CASSFPLAGFHGQYF
TRBV6-1	TRBJ2-5	few	CASQQADIQETQYF
TRBV6-1	TRBJ2-7	many	CASSKPQTYEQYF
TRBV6-5	TRBJ1-1	few	CASSYSQGRTEAFF
TRBV7-6	TRBJ2-1	few	CASSLPVIETGWNNEQFF
TRBV7-9	TRBJ2-1	NA	CASSSKGAGEQFF
TRBV28	TRBJ2-1	NA	CASNLPGVNEQFF
TRBV12-3/TRBV12-4	TRBJ2-6	NA	CASSLSGYGANVLTF
TRBV30	TRBJ2-7	many	CAWSGSQWVQYF
TRBV12-3/TRBV12-4	TRBJ2-1	NA	CASSFLAVNEQFF
TRBV9	TRBJ2-5	NA	CASSTPGGVETQYF
TRBV7-9	TRBJ2-3	many	CASSLAAGVVDTQYF
TRBV29-1	TRBJ2-7	few	CSTRDRHFQQYF
TRBV29-1	TRBJ2-1	NA	CSEQTSVHEQFF
TRBV16	TRBJ2-1	many	CASSQQPESLGQFF
TRBV18	TRBJ1-1	few	CASSAPGGDTEAFF
TRBV6-2/TRBV6-3	TRBJ2-2	few	CASSYLEGELFF
TRBV2	TRBJ2-7	few	CASGRDRGQSSYEQYF
TRBV28	TRBJ1-4	NA	CASGAHLEKLFF
TRBV7-9	TRBJ1-2	NA	CASSLRADETGGYTF
TRBV2	TRBJ2-5	many	CASSEGSGRAVTQYF
TRBV7-9	TRBJ2-7	NA	CAEQDSYEQYF
TRBV9	TRBJ2-1	NA	CASSVTGGLYNEQFF
TRBV20-1	TRBJ2-5	few	CSASGLQETQYF
TRBV7-9	TRBJ2-7	many	CASSSRGGGLSYEQYF
TRBV5-8	TRBJ2-5	NA	CASSFTQGAGETQYF
TRBV27	TRBJ2-7	many	CASGEFPTYEQYF
TRBV11-3	TRBJ2-1	many	CASSFSQGDEQFF
TRBV19	TRBJ2-1	NA	CASSIGQSSYNEQFF
TRBV18	TRBJ1-6	many	CASSPSGLNSPLHF
TRBV7-8	TRBJ2-1	many	CASSSPAGGPDEQFF
TRBV7-9	TRBJ2-7	few	CASSPDWASEQYF
TRBV25-1	TRBJ2-2	few	CASSERNSGTILGNTGELFF
TRBV27	TRBJ1-2	many	CASSTGGQNYGYTF
TRBV4-2	TRBJ2-7	few	CASSQVKGTGVHEQYF
TRBV7-2	TRBJ2-3	NA	CASSPGMRGNIDTQYF
TRBV30	TRBJ2-7	NA	CAWRSGSVYEQYF
TRBV20-1	TRBJ1-2	once	CSANLGSNGYTF
TRBV10-3	TRBJ2-1	many	CAISDSGQGSYNEQFF
TRBV7-9	TRBJ1-3	few	CASSLPPEPGYVSGNTIYF
TRBV6-2/TRBV6-3	TRBJ2-1	many	CASCPAGEYNEQFF
TRBV28	TRBJ2-1	many	CASSSGTSARNEQFF
TRBV28	TRBJ1-6	many	CASSLYLQGAQPLHF
TRBV2	TRBJ1-5	few	CASRIGDYSNQPQHF
TRBV28	TRBJ1-4	few	CASTIFEGGEKLFF
TRBV28	TRBJ2-1	many	CASSFGPGGTNEQFF
TRBV6-2/TRBV6-3	TRBJ1-5	many	CASSYSRGSNQPQHF
TRBV27	TRBJ2-7	few	CASSFHPSYEQYF